Below are 18 T cell receptor beta chains sequenced from a single sample in a study of cytomegalovirus exposure and HLA in healthy donors. PCR was performed using 60 Vbeta and 13 Jbeta primers. The table came from immunoSEQ multiplex PCR; TCRdb's copy has only in-frame clones and leaves some out. This sample has about 120,000 clones, with roughly 9.9% found just once. Sequencing input: PBMCs. Receptors originate from a man between 25 and 39 years old in good health and CMV-seronegative.

The V call is TRBV30, the J call TRBJ1-5; perhaps TRBD1 as D (6 bases). The CDR3 is 18 amino acids. CDR1 and CDR2 (germline): GTSNPN, SVGIG (reference sequence). V was pared by 2 bases and J by 4 bases, with 24 bases between. This CDR3 reads CAWSKHPKGHNNNQPQHF. The CDR3 DNA reads as TGTGCCTGGAGTAAACATCCCAAGGGACACAATAATAATCAGCCCCAGCATTTT.

This clone has just a few counts. The CDR3 protein is CASSIGGNNQPQHF. The CDR3 bases are TGTGCCAGTAGCATTGGAGGAAACAATCAGCCCCAGCATTTT. The chain joins TRBV19 to TRBJ1-5; no reliable D call. Per the germline V gene, CDR1 is LNHDA and CDR2 is SQIVND (reference sequence). V lost 6 bases and J 3 bases, leaving 12 bases between the germline ends. CDR3 length: 14 residues.

This clone occurred a few times. The rearrangement links TRBV13 to TRBJ2-5, with D possibly being TRBD1 (5 bases). Germline V gene sequence: CDR1 PRHDT, CDR2 FYEKMQ (reference sequence). Between the trimmed V and J ends, which lost 6 bases and 1 base, there was a span of 15 bases. CDR3 length equals 15 residues. In nucleotides, the CDR3 is TGTGCCAGCAGTTCGGACACCACACCCCAAGAGACCCAGTACTTC. It encodes CASSSDTTPQETQYF.

This chain connects TRBV7-6 to TRBJ2-7; TRBD2 is a possible D gene (6 bases). Germline V gene data show CDR1 as SGHVS and CDR2 as FNYEAQ. This CDR3 has 13 residues. V was pared by 7 bases and J by 5 bases, with 15 bases between. The CDR3 DNA is TGTGCCAGCACCCCAGGCGGGGACGACGAGCAGTACTTC. Its translation is CASTPGGDDEQYF.

This rearrangement joins TRBV7-9 to TRBJ2-1; a possible D gene is TRBD1 (6 bases). CDR3 size: 14 residues. Germline V CDR1 and CDR2: SEHNR, FQNEAQ (reference sequence). Trimming left V 5 bases short and J 4 bases short, with 12 bases between. CDR3 sequence (DNA): TGTGCCAGCAGCCGGACAGACAGTTACAATGAGCAGTTCTTC. Protein: CASSRTDSYNEQFF.

The chain couples TRBV4-3 to TRBJ2-1; TRBD2 matches at 12 bases. This CDR3 has 17 amino acids. Germline CDR1 reads LGHNA; CDR2 reads YSLEER. Losses at the gene ends were 0 bases for V and 8 bases for J; bases not matched to a gene: 8. Written as DNA, the CDR3 is TGCGCCAGCAGCCAAGATCTTTCGACTAGCGGGGGCGATGAGCAGTTCTTC. Protein: CASSQDLSTSGGDEQFF.

The V gene is TRBV19, the J gene TRBJ1-1, with 10 bases identical to TRBD1. The CDR3 loop spans 13 amino acids. V gave up 4 bases and J gave up 11 bases; unmatched junction bases: 7. Germline values: CDR1 LNHDA, CDR2 SQIVND (reference sequence). The CDR3 bases are TGTGCCAGTAGTAGGACAGGGGGGGAGATGGCTTTCTTT. It specifies CASSRTGGEMAFF.

This chain connects TRBV5-1 to TRBJ2-1; tentative D call: TRBD1 (8 bases). CDR1 is SGHRS, CDR2 YFSETQ, per germline. V was clipped by 3 bases and J by 7 bases, with 14 bases between them. The length of the CDR3 is 14 residues. For the CDR3, the DNA is TGCGCCAGCAGCTCACAGGGGGGGGAGAATGAGCAGTTCTTC. Residues: CASSSQGGENEQFF.

In this sample, this clone turned up a few times. The chain couples TRBV9 to TRBJ2-7; 8 positions agree with TRBD1. The CDR3 contains 15 residues. The germline V gene encodes CDR1 SGDLS and CDR2 YYNGEE. The V gene end was trimmed by 0 bases and the J gene end by 2 bases; junction bases not matched to a gene: 4. The CDR3 DNA reads TGTGCCAGCAGCGTAGGGACAGGGAGTGCCTACGAGCAGTACTTC. Protein product: CASSVGTGSAYEQYF.

This clone turned up a few times. The J gene is TRBJ2-7, the V gene TRBV14; 12 bases align to TRBD2. The germline V gene has CDR1 SGHDN and CDR2 FVKESK. The CDR3 extends over 15 amino acids. The J segment lost 7 bases and the V segment lost 4 bases, leaving 8 bases of the junction unmatched. CDR3 in amino acids: CASSPRLAGVWEQYF. CDR3 bases: TGTGCCAGCAGCCCCAGACTAGCGGGAGTCTGGGAGCAGTACTTC.

The chain is built from TRBV10-1 and TRBJ2-5; TRBD1 might be the D (6 bases). The CDR3 has 15 amino acids. Trimming stripped 2 bases from V and 0 bases from J, with 10 bases between. The germline CDR1 and CDR2 sequences are WNHNN and SYGVQD (reference sequence). CDR3 coding DNA: TGCGCCAGCAGTGAGACGGACAGACACCAAGAGACCCAGTACTTC. Translated, it gives CASSETDRHQETQYF.

By sample share, this clone is medium-sized. This chain uses TRBV10-1 with TRBJ2-7, with 13 bases matching TRBD2. The trim removed 0 bases at V and 4 bases at J, leaving 0 bases unmatched. CDR3 length: 15 residues. Looked up from germline, CDR1 is WNHNN and CDR2 is SYGVQD (reference sequence). The CDR3 coding sequence is TGCGCCAGCAGTGAGTCGACTAGCGGGGGGTACGAGCAGTACTTC. Translation: CASSESTSGGYEQYF.

This clone was counted a single time. The CDR3 coding sequence is TGTGCCAGCTCACCACGGGGACAGCGGCCCTACAATGAGCAGTTCTTC. Translation gives CASSPRGQRPYNEQFF. The chain combines TRBV18 with TRBJ2-1; 7 bases are a match to TRBD1. The length of the CDR3 is 16 residues. V trimming: 1 base; J trimming: 2 bases; junction bases outside the gene matches: 5. The V gene's germline CDR1 is KGHSH and CDR2 LQKENI.

In DNA form, the CDR3 reads TGTGCCAGCAGTTCCCCCCGGGCAACTAATGAAAAACTGTTTTTT. As protein: CASSSPRATNEKLFF. This chain joins TRBV28 and TRBJ1-4; D uncertain. The germline V gene has CDR1 MDHEN and CDR2 SYDVKM. The CDR3 is 15 residues long. V was clipped by 4 bases and J by 0 bases, with 9 bases between them.

The table lists this clone with a few counts. The chain combines TRBV19 with TRBJ1-5; D is ambiguous. With 4 bases removed from V and 12 bases from J, the gap between germline ends came to 10 bases. CDR3 length equals 11 residues. Per the germline V gene, CDR1 is LNHDA and CDR2 is SQIVND (reference sequence). The CDR3 loop reads CASSSKNFQHF. The CDR3 DNA sequence: TGTGCCAGTAGTAGCAAAAACTTCCAGCATTTT. The whole variable domain, filled in from reference TRBV19 and TRBJ1-5, reads DGGITQSPKYLFRKEGQNVTLSCEQNLNHDAMYWYRQDPGQGLRLIYYSQIVNDFQKGDIAEGYSVSREKKESFPLTVTSAQKNPTAFYLCASSSKNFQHFGDGTRLSIL.

V is TRBV9 and J is TRBJ2-1; a possible D gene is TRBD1 (5 bases). Germline CDR1 is SGDLS and CDR2 is YYNGEE. The V and J ends lost 3 bases and 10 bases respectively, with 20 bases between them. The CDR3 has 15 residues. The CDR3 DNA reads TGTGCCAGCAGCGAAGGACAAGGCGGATTTTTCGAGCAGTTCTTC. Residues: CASSEGQGGFFEQFF. The variable domain in full, with the rest retrieved from reference TRBV9 and TRBJ2-1, is DSGVTQTPKHLITATGQRVTLRCSPRSGDLSVYWYQQSLDQGLQFLIQYYNGEERAKGNILERFSAQQFPDLHSELNLSSLELGDSALYFCASSEGQGGFFEQFFGPGTRLTVL.

This clone showed up just a few times. This chain joins TRBV10-2 and TRBJ2-1; D might be TRBD1 (5 bases). V was clipped by 4 bases and J by 7 bases, with 11 bases between them. Looked up from germline, CDR1 is WSHSY and CDR2 is SAAADI. This CDR3 has 13 amino acids. In DNA form, the CDR3 reads TGCGCCAGCAGTGCTAACAGGCCGAATGAGCAGTTCTTC. It codes for CASSANRPNEQFF.

This clone has a handful of counts. This chain links TRBV6-5 with TRBJ1-1; weak D call: TRBD1 (6 bases). Trimming removed 2 bases at V and 1 base at J, with 8 bases between. This CDR3 contains 14 residues. Germline assignment: CDR1 MNHEY and CDR2 SVGAGI. The CDR3 here is CASSYKTGNTEAFF. DNA of the CDR3: TGTGCCAGCAGTTACAAGACAGGGAACACTGAAGCTTTCTTT.